This is a list of T cell receptor beta chains from one sample in a study of blood T cell repertoires in COVID-19. Sequencing was performed with immunoSEQ multiplex PCR; in TCRdb, only in-frame clones are kept and a portion is missing. This sample yields 170,000 or so clones, of which 85% to 90% are seen a single time; around 12% belongs to the top ten. Sequenced input: peripheral blood. These receptors all come from a woman aged 70-85 years with COVID-19, enrolled during active disease. The CDR3 runs from the conserved cysteine through the conserved F or W. A D gene is named only where the DNA matches it firmly. Part of the rows lack a size; the others show once, few, many or a class for expanded clones.

j_gene | v_gene | d_gene | abundance | CDR3nt | CDR3aa
TRBJ2-3 | TRBV18 | - | - | TGTGCCAGCTCAACGAGGTTAGCCGCAGATACGCAGTATTTT | CASSTRLAADTQYF
TRBJ2-7 | TRBV14 | TRBD2 | - | TGTGCCAGCAGCCAAGACAGGCGGACTAGCGGCTCCTACGAGCAGTACTTC | CASSQDRRTSGSYEQYF
TRBJ1-5 | TRBV6-1 | - | - | TGTGCCAGCAGTGAAAACGGTCTTAGCAATCAGCCCCAGCATTTT | CASSENGLSNQPQHF
TRBJ2-5 | TRBV14 | TRBD2 | - | TGTGCCAGCAGCCAGGTACTAGCGGTCTTTGGAGAGACCCAGTACTTC | CASSQVLAVFGETQYF
TRBJ2-2 | TRBV30 | - | - | TGTGCCTGGAGTGTACGATTCCCCAAACGGGTGGAGCTGTTTTTT | CAWSVRFPKRVELFF
TRBJ1-5 | TRBV28 | TRBD1 | - | TGTGCCAGCAGAAGAAGGGACAGCCTGCGGGATCAGCCCCAGCATTTT | CASRRRDSLRDQPQHF
TRBJ2-3 | TRBV30 | TRBD2 | - | TGTGCCTGGAGTGTACGAAATAGCGGGAGGGGGACAGATACGCAGTATTTT | CAWSVRNSGRGTDTQYF
TRBJ2-6 | TRBV5-4 | TRBD1 | - | TGTGCCAGCAGCTTGGGCCGGGACAGGGGAATTGGGGCCAACGTCCTGACTTTC | CASSLGRDRGIGANVLTF
TRBJ2-3 | TRBV6-4 | - | - | TGTGCCAGCAGTGACTCTGGCCACAGTAGGGATACGCAGTATTTT | CASSDSGHSRDTQYF
TRBJ1-4 | TRBV7-2 | TRBD1 | - | TGTGCCAGCAGCTTCGACAGGGGTAGTGAAAAACTGTTTTTT | CASSFDRGSEKLFF
TRBJ2-4 | TRBV6-5 | - | - | TGTGCCAGCAGTTACTCGGTGGGAGCTGCCGAAAACATTCAGTACTTC | CASSYSVGAAENIQYF
TRBJ1-5 | TRBV30 | TRBD1 | once | TGTGCCTGGAGTGTATTGACAGGGGGCGCGGGTGGTCAGCCCCAGCATTTT | CAWSVLTGGAGGQPQHF
TRBJ2-1 | TRBV19 | - | - | TGTGCCAGTAGTATGGACTCTAACAATGAGCAGTTCTTC | CASSMDSNNEQFF
TRBJ2-3 | TRBV5-1 | - | - | TGCGCCAGCAGCCCGAACGACTTTGCAGATACGCAGTATTTT | CASSPNDFADTQYF
TRBJ1-1 | TRBV12-3/TRBV12-4 | - | - | TGTGCCAGCAGTTTTCAGGGATCCACTGAAGCTTTCTTT | CASSFQGSTEAFF
TRBJ1-3 | TRBV5-1 | - | - | TGCGCCAGCAGTTGGCAGGGGTTGGGAGGAAACACCATATATTTT | CASSWQGLGGNTIYF
TRBJ2-7 | TRBV11-3 | TRBD2 | - | TGTGCCAGCAGCTTCGCGGCTAGCGGGATAGAGGAGCAGTACTTC | CASSFAASGIEEQYF
TRBJ2-5 | TRBV11-3 | - | - | TGTGCCAGCAGCTTCCACGCCTCACCGCGGGAGACCCAGTACTTC | CASSFHASPRETQYF
TRBJ2-2 | TRBV5-4 | - | - | TGTGCCAGCAGCTTTAAAAACACCGGGGAGCTGTTTTTT | CASSFKNTGELFF
TRBJ2-3 | TRBV7-9 | TRBD2 | once | TGTGCCAGCAGGACCGGGACTAGCGGGGGATCTTCCCCAGATACGCAGTATTTT | CASRTGTSGGSSPDTQYF
TRBJ1-5 | TRBV6-2/TRBV6-3 | - | - | TGTGCCAGCAGTTACACCATACAGGGTCAGCCCCAGCATTTT | CASSYTIQGQPQHF
TRBJ2-7 | TRBV7-8 | - | - | TGTGCCAGCAGCCTGGGACTTAACTACGAGCAGTACTTC | CASSLGLNYEQYF
TRBJ1-5 | TRBV27 | - | once | TGTGCCAGCAGTGGCCGGGGGGTTTTCAGGGATCAGCCCCAGCATTTT | CASSGRGVFRDQPQHF
TRBJ2-7 | TRBV7-6 | - | - | TGTGCCAGCAGCGCACACCTGGACGAGCAGTACTTC | CASSAHLDEQYF
TRBJ1-2 | TRBV4-1 | TRBD1 | - | TGCGCCAGCAGCCAAGAAGACAGGGCGACGACCTATGGCTACACCTTC | CASSQEDRATTYGYTF
TRBJ1-4 | TRBV19 | TRBD1 | - | TGTGCCAGTAGTCTAACACACAGGGGAAGAGAAAAACTGTTTTTT | CASSLTHRGREKLFF
TRBJ2-7 | TRBV5-1 | - | - | TGCGCCAGCAGCTCGGATGGGGGGGGCGCGGAGCAGTACTTC | CASSSDGGGAEQYF
TRBJ2-7 | TRBV19 | TRBD1 | - | TGTGCCAGTAGTATGATTGGGACAGAAGTCTCCTACGAGCAGTACTTC | CASSMIGTEVSYEQYF
TRBJ1-2 | TRBV24-1 | TRBD1 | - | TGTGCCACCAGTGGTGAAACGGGACAGGGGTATTCCCTTTCTTATGGCTACACCTTC | CATSGETGQGYSLSYGYTF
TRBJ1-2 | TRBV4-2 | TRBD1 | - | TGTGCCAGCAGCCCCTCGACAGGGGGCCAGGGCTATGGCTACACCTTC | CASSPSTGGQGYGYTF
TRBJ1-2 | TRBV10-3 | TRBD1 | - | TGTGCCATCAGTTACCAGACAGGGGGATATGGCTACACCTTC | CAISYQTGGYGYTF
TRBJ1-5 | TRBV27 | - | - | TGTGCCAGCAGTTTAATTAGAGATCAGCCCCAGCATTTT | CASSLIRDQPQHF
TRBJ2-7 | TRBV28 | - | - | TGTGCCAGCAGTTCACAGACAGGAAGCTCCTACGAGCAGTACTTC | CASSSQTGSSYEQYF
TRBJ1-1 | TRBV30 | - | - | TGTGCCTGGAGATTGGGGGCCGGGACCATGATGAACACTGAAGCTTTCTTT | CAWRLGAGTMMNTEAFF
TRBJ2-5 | TRBV4-2 | TRBD2 | - | TGTGCCAGCAGCCAAGAACTAGCGGGAGCATGGGAGACCCAGTACTTC | CASSQELAGAWETQYF
TRBJ2-7 | TRBV6-2/TRBV6-3 | TRBD1 | - | TGTGCCAGCAGTTACTCCCAGGGGGACGACGAGCAGTACTTC | CASSYSQGDDEQYF
TRBJ2-7 | TRBV7-3 | - | - | TGTGCCAGCAGTCAGCAGGGAAACGGCAACGAGCAGTACTTC | CASSQQGNGNEQYF
TRBJ2-2 | TRBV27 | - | - | TGTGCCAGCAGTCGACTAGCGAACACCGGGGAGCTGTTTTTT | CASSRLANTGELFF
TRBJ2-7 | TRBV2 | - | - | TGTGCCAGCAGTGATGACAGAGCCTACGAGCAGTACTTC | CASSDDRAYEQYF
TRBJ2-7 | TRBV5-4 | TRBD1 | - | TGTGCCAGCAGCGATCGGACAGGGTCCTACGAGCAGTACTTC | CASSDRTGSYEQYF
TRBJ2-2 | TRBV9 | - | - | TGTGCCAGCAGCTCCCAGGTTTCCGGGGAGCTGTTTTTT | CASSSQVSGELFF
TRBJ2-7 | TRBV23-1 | TRBD1 | - | TGCGCCAGCAGTCGAGCAGGGGGTTCCGAGCAGTACTTC | CASSRAGGSEQYF
TRBJ2-7 | TRBV20-1 | - | - | TGCAGTGCTAGTCGGGACGAGCAGTACTTC | CSASRDEQYF
TRBJ2-7 | TRBV11-2 | - | - | TGTGCCAGCAGCTTATCGACAGGAGCCTACGAGCAGTACTTC | CASSLSTGAYEQYF
TRBJ2-7 | TRBV27 | TRBD2 | - | TGTGCCAGCAGTTTATCTCCCCCACGACTAGCGGGAGTCCACGAGCAGTACTTC | CASSLSPPRLAGVHEQYF
TRBJ2-3 | TRBV6-5 | TRBD2 | - | TGTGCCAGCAGTTCGGGACTAGCGGGAACGAATACGCAGTATTTT | CASSSGLAGTNTQYF
TRBJ1-4 | TRBV19 | - | - | TGTGCCAGTAGTCCGTCACAGGGCCCCTCGGGTGAAAAACTGTTTTTT | CASSPSQGPSGEKLFF
TRBJ2-1 | TRBV9 | - | - | TGTGCCAGCAGCGTAGACGGGGGTATCTACAATGAGCAGTTCTTC | CASSVDGGIYNEQFF
TRBJ2-7 | TRBV19 | - | - | TGTGCCAGTAGTATAGTTTACGATAGCTACGAGCAGTACTTC | CASSIVYDSYEQYF
TRBJ2-2 | TRBV10-1 | - | - | TGCGCCAGCAGCCTACGAGATGCCGGGGAGCTGTTTTTT | CASSLRDAGELFF
TRBJ2-3 | TRBV15 | TRBD1 | - | TGTGCCACCAGCAGAGTTAGGGGGCAACGCAGCACAGATACGCAGTATTTT | CATSRVRGQRSTDTQYF
TRBJ2-2 | TRBV6-5 | - | - | TGTGCCAGCAGAACCGGGACATTGAACACCGGGGAGCTGTTTTTT | CASRTGTLNTGELFF
TRBJ1-5 | TRBV4-2 | - | - | TGTGCCAGCAGCCAAGATCCCGGGGGAGCCTCTGACAATCAGCCCCAGCATTTT | CASSQDPGGASDNQPQHF
TRBJ1-4 | TRBV27 | - | few | TGTGCCAGCAGTTCTAACGGCCAGACACGAAAACTGTTTTTT | CASSSNGQTRKLFF
TRBJ2-1 | TRBV6-2/TRBV6-3 | - | - | TGTGCCAGCAGTTACTCCATGGGGCGGAGCAAGCAGTTCTTC | CASSYSMGRSKQFF